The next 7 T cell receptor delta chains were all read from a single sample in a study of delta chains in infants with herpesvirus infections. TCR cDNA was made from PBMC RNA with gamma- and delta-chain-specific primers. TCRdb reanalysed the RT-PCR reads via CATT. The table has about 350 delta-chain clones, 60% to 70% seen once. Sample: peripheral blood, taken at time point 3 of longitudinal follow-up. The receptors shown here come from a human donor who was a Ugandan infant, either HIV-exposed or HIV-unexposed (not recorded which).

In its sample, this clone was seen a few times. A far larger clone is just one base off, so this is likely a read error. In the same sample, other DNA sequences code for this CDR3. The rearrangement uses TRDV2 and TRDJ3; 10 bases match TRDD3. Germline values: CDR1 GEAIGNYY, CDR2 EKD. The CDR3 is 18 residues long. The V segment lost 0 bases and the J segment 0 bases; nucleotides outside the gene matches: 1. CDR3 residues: CACDTGGYDSWDTRQMFF. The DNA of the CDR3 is TGTGCCTGTGACACCGGGGGATACGACTCCTGGGACACCCGACAGATGTTTTTC.

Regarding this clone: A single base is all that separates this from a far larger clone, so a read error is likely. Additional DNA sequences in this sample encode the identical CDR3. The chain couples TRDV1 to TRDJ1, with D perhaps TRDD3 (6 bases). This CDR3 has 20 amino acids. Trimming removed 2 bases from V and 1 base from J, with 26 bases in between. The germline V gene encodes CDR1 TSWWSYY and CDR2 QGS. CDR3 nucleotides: TGTGCTCTTGGGGAAATATCCTTTGGACGGGGATCGCACCTCACCGATAAACTCATCTTT. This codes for CALGEISFGRGSHLTDKLIF.

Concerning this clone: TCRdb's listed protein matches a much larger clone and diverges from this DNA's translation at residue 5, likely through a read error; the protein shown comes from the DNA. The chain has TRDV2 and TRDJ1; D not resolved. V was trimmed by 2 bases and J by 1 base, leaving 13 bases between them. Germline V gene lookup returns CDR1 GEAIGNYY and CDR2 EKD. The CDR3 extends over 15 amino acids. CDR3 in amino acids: CACDNVGPITDKLIF. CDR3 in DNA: TGTGCCTGTGACAACGTGGGACCCATCACCGATAAACTCATCTTT.

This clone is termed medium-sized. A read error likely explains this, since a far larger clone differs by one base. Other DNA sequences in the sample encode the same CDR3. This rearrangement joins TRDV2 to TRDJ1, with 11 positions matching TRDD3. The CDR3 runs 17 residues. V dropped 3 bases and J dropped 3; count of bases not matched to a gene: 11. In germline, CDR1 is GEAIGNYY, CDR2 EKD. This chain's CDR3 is CACDSRTGGYGSDKLIF. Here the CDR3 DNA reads TGTGCCTGTGACTCCCGTACTGGGGGATATGGGTCCGATAAACTCATCTTT.

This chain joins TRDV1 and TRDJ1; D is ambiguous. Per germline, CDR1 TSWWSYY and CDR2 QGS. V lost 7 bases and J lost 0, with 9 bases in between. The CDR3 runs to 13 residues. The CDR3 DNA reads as TGTGCTCTTGAGACCCCGTACACCGATAAACTCATCTTT. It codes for CALETPYTDKLIF.

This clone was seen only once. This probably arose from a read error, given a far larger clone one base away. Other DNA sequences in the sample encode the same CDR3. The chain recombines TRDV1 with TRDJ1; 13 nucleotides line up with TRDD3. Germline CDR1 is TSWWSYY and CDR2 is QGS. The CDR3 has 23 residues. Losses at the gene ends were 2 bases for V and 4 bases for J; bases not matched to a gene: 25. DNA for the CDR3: TGTGCTCTTGGGGAATGTGATTCATTCCCAGAACTTTACTGGGGGATACGCTACGATAAACTCATCTTT. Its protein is CALGECDSFPELYWGIRYDKLIF.

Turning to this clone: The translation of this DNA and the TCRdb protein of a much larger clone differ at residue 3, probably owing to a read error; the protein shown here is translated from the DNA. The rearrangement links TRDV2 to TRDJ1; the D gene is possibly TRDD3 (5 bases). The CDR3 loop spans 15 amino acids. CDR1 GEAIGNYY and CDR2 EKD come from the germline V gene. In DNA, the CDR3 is TGTGCCCGTGATACCATTCAAACCGGGTTGGATAAACTCATCTTT. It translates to CARDTIQTGLDKLIF.